This T cell receptor beta chain was found in a study of human T cells and chemical hapten exposure. TCRdb used MiXCR to reprocess the RACE reads, holding one entry per CDR3 protein. The sample has about 94,000 distinct CDR3 sequences; about 9.3% are singletons. Study findings and constraints: Donor immune responses may differ from healthy people's, since all donors had alopecia.

V lost 2 bases and J lost 1, with 10 bases in between. In germline, CDR1 is SQVTM, CDR2 ANQGSEA. The CDR3 is made up of 14 amino acids. The sample's time point: patch test 2, 6 weeks after DPC sensitization. Documented treatment: therapeutic diphenylcyclopropenone sensitization with weekly scalp DPC. This clonotype was recorded many times. Its antigen is unknown. The clonotype comes from a woman aged 40 to 50 with alopecia areata. Some clones in this sample may be carry-over from other donors' samples. The chain employs TRBV29-1 and TRBJ2-3; a weak D match, TRBD2 (5 bases). Sequences were derived from whole blood, sampled in connection with sensitization to the hapten diphenylcyclopropenone (DPC). CDR3 in DNA: TGCAGCGTTGAAAGGGTGCGGGGCACAGATACGCAGTATTTT. It encodes CSVERVRGTDTQYF.